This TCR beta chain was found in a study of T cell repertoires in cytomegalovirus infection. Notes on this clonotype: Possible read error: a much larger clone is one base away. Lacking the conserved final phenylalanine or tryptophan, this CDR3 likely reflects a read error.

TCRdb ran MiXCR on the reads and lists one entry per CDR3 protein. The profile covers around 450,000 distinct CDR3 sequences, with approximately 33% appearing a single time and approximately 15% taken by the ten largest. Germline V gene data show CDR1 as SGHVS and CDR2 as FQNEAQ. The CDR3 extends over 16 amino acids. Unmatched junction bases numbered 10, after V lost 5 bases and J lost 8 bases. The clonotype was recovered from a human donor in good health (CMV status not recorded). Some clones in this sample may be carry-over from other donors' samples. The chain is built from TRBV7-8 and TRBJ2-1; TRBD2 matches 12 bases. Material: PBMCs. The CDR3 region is CASSRRLAGGPYEQFS. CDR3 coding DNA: TGTGCCAGCAGCCGTCGGCTAGCGGGGGGGCCTTATGAGCAGTTCTCC.